This note documents a single T cell receptor beta chain sequence. Its target is not known. This record comes from a study of PD-1 blockade in classical Hodgkin lymphoma. Study-wide findings and caveats: When set against healthy donors, newly diagnosed patients were reported to show lower baseline TCR diversity. Lower baseline TCR diversity marked trial partial responders and progressors.

Repertoires were generated with immunoSEQ multiplex PCR, while TCRdb's copy carries only in-frame clones and drops some. The data hold more than 45,000 clones, with 65% to 85% observed a single time. After removal of 6 bases from V and 2 bases from J, the junction contained 1 base not matched to a gene. The germline gives CDR1 ENHRY, CDR2 SYGVKD. The CDR3 runs 13 residues. All the patients suffered relapse after autologous stem cell transplantation, and brentuximab vedotin exposure differed. The receptor was isolated from a human donor with classical Hodgkin lymphoma. This chain links TRBV10-3 with TRBJ2-5; the match to TRBD2 covers 9 bases. The sample was peripheral blood mononuclear cells (PBMCs), taken at baseline. The CDR3 bases are TGTGCCATCAGCACTAGCGGGCAAGAGACCCAGTACTTC. The encoded protein is CAISTSGQETQYF.